This T cell receptor (beta chain) was found in a study of blood T cells in healthy people across ages. PCR was performed a second time for about 7 to 11 cycles using a sample-barcoded 5' primer and a J-beta primer mix. In TCRdb, the 5' RACE reads were re-called with MiXCR into one record per CDR3 protein. The sample holds about 640,000 distinct CDR3 sequences, 25% to 30% seen once. Every sample yielded at least 6.5 million isolated PBMCs. This clonotype was picked up many times. Its matching antigen is unknown. Germline CDR1 and CDR2: DFQATT and SNEGSKA (reference sequence). This CDR3 region has 14 residues. Germline trimming cut 6 bases from V and 3 bases from J; bases unmatched to any gene: 6. Study-wide findings and caveats: Roughly linear age-related decline in beta diversity appeared, significant by age around 40. As naive T cell percentage varied, TCR beta diversity correlated strongly with it.

The TCR comes from a woman of 80 years or more in good health. The specimen sequenced was blood. The J gene is TRBJ1-1, the V gene TRBV20-1; 11 nucleotides agree with TRBD1. The CDR3 coding sequence is TGCAGTGCAACGGACAGGGGGCTGCACACTGAAGCTTTCTTT. Residues: CSATDRGLHTEAFF.